This section outlines one TCR beta chain sequence together with its context. This clone was detected once. Its specific antigen is unknown. No qualities accompany the bases; no much larger clone lies one base away. Receptors were amplified or captured by the immunoSEQ multiplex PCR assay. For the multiplex PCR, a mixture combining 60 forward primers for TCR Vbeta segments and 13 reverse primers for TCR Jbeta segments was used. Amplification of the CDR3 region of rearranged TCR beta genes was performed with a multiplex PCR assay on genomic DNA. The Illumina HiSeq System was used to sequence the amplified TCR beta libraries as 87-base-pair reads. The paper's data handling went like this. Across the 670 or so repertoires, a later analysis counted roughly 77 million unique TCR beta chains, around 11 million of which were shared by at least two donors. Raw reads were error-corrected and collapsed into unique sequences by a nearest-neighbor algorithm in which closely related sequences were merged to remove PCR and sequencing errors. V, D and J gene segments were assigned by aligning CDR3 sequences to IMGT reference sequences. For a sequence to be retained, a match of at least six nucleotides to both a V gene segment and a J gene segment was required. Rearrangements were called productive when the CDR3 lacked stop codons and stayed in frame with V and J; all others were non-productive. Following IMGT convention, CDR3 was defined as the stretch from the second conserved V-encoded cysteine up to the conserved J-encoded phenylalanine. In an earlier analysis of more than 550 of the donors, sequences lacking an unambiguous match to a single V gene segment were excluded. In an earlier analysis of approximately 550 of the donors, V segments were called functional above 56.7% productive rearrangements and were called segregating when the between-donor standard deviation exceeded 5%. To diagnose cytomegalovirus status from the catalog of TCR beta chain sequences, a statistical classification framework was built. V and J gene assignment, in a later analysis, came from comparing TCR nucleotide sequences with IMGT/GENE-DB human TR gene sequences. The TCRdist pipeline was used in a later analysis to assign CDR3 sequences and most-parsimonious VDJ recombination scenarios. A later analysis defined each TCR beta chain by its CDR3 amino acid sequence plus V-gene family, and excluded reads lacking a unique V-gene family. To address suspected cross-contamination and a sequencing artifact, a later analysis removed several hundred highly shared, low-generation-probability nucleotide sequences. For each public chain, a later analysis derived a clonal expansion index from normalized ranks of inferred template counts within each repertoire. In a later analysis, generation probabilities were computed with a VDJ recombination model fitted to out-of-frame rearrangements, and the resulting probabilities were checked against IGoR. A later analysis scored TCR-TCR, TCR-HLA and TCR-CMV co-occurrence with hypergeometric tests, applying a repertoire-size bias correction to TCR pairs. To estimate false discovery rates, a later analysis permuted the HLA or CMV assignments 20 times. In a later analysis, co-occurring TCRs were grouped using DBSCAN, and TCRdist sequence similarity was added for clustering within HLA-allele-positive subsets. For co-occurrence clustering, repertoires with fewer than 30,000 or more than 120,000 public chains were excluded, along with four to six repertoires with anomalous nucleotide sharing. TCRdb obtained this table from immuneACCESS and retained in-frame rearrangements with V and J assigned. These tables miss some clones; where compared with another copy, unresolved V genes account for less than half of the shortfall, and the remainder is unexplained. The DNA gave D and trimming, while V, J and clone size come from that table. The sample profile shows some 180,000 clones; about 80% of them were found once. The ten largest clones take up around 4.8% of the sample.

This record belongs to a study of cytomegalovirus exposure and HLA in healthy donors (dated by TCRdb to 2016 to 2017). About the study as a whole: An earlier analysis of some 600 of the donors reported over 250 Gb of sequence data and about 120 million unique TCR beta sequences obtained from approximately 180 million T cells. Approximately 310 gigabases of sequencing data and around 87 million unique TCR sequences were included in an early release covering about 620 HLA-typed donors. The genetic ancestry cluster associated with self-reported Caucasian donors included 81% of the approximately 410 genotyped donors. The study was designed to test whether signatures of past pathogen exposure could be identified by cataloging public T cell receptors. The study profiled the T cell repertoires of fewer than 850 subjects by immunosequencing and related them to cytomegalovirus serostatus. Besides the first cohort of roughly 660 subjects, a separate validation cohort made up of 95 to 150 different subjects was used. The study combined high-throughput TCR immunosequencing, statistical association of individual TCRs with disease status, and machine learning to predict cytomegalovirus infection status. A later analysis re-analyzed previously published TCR beta repertoires from roughly 630 donors and added high-resolution HLA genotyping to study TCR occurrence patterns. The later analysis used no new phenotypic data to find candidate immune exposures, relying instead on TCR beta sequences and their occurrence across donors. An earlier analysis of 450 to 750 of the donors used high-throughput TCR beta sequencing to judge whether each TCR beta V gene segment behaved as functional or pseudogenic. Donor age, sex, ethnicity and CMV serostatus were compiled alongside the repertoire data. A later genetic analysis took genome-wide SNP genotypes for about three fifths of the 666 donors and used that subset as a discovery cohort. Every discovery cohort repertoire had been produced on one sequencing platform. HLA typing covered class I and class II loci at four-digit resolution. Typing coverage varied by locus: roughly 620-640 donors for A, B, C, DRB1 and DQB1; roughly 500 for DQA1; more than 600 for DPA1; about 450 for DPB1. Because of strong linkage in the cohort, roughly 5 DR-DQ haplotypes were treated as single units for association and clustering. Among almost 400 genotyped donors of the cohort, an average of about 240,000 unique TCR beta nucleotide sequences were sequenced per donor, around 18% of them non-productive.

CDR1 and CDR2, looked up from the germline V gene, are ENHRY and SYGVKD. The CDR3 spans 16 residues, from the cysteine through the phenylalanine. The entry retains the CDR3 DNA only, 48 bases that are in frame from base 1. Trimming leaves V shorter by 6 bases and J shorter by 4 bases, with the junction holding 12 bases beyond the gene matches. The cohort comprised approximately 700 healthy bone marrow donors. At the time of sampling, every cohort member was nominally healthy, though immune exposures that went unrecorded were likely present. The donor tested CMV seropositive and was one of the 289 seropositive cohort members. A peripheral blood sample was provided by each donor, and peripheral blood mononuclear cells were used for TCR beta sequencing. The Qiagen DNeasy Blood Extraction Kit was used to extract genomic DNA from the blood cell samples. The research as a whole found: Strong co-occurrence of HLA alleles, especially DR and DQ, made assigning TCR associations to individual alleles difficult. For the cohort, immune exposure information was limited to CMV serostatus. Sequencing depth was assumed to be roughly uniform across donors in the presence/absence analyses, though that assumption may not hold. According to the authors, the approach could potentially be generalized to other disease states and immunological phenotypes. According to a later analysis, parvovirus B19, influenza, CMV and Epstein-Barr virus appeared linked to several top co-occurrence clusters. In both the original and validation cohorts, the classifier was reported to diagnose cytomegalovirus status with high specificity and sensitivity. In a later analysis, most CMV-associated TCR beta chains were found to appear HLA-restricted, with HLA associations seemingly driven largely by CMV exposure. In an earlier analysis of about 550 of the donors, most TCR beta V segments were observed in productive rearrangements about 87% or about 30% of the time, broadly matching IMGT annotations. The study listed 164 TCR beta chains as associated with cytomegalovirus. According to a later genetic analysis, donors in an Asian-associated ancestry cluster had fewer N-insertions in productive TCRs than the approximately 610-donor mean. In a later genetic analysis, a missense DCLRE1C variant was associated with V-gene and J-gene trimming of TCR beta chains, and the association was replicated in an independent cohort. Specific HLA alleles were associated with 15,000 to 20,000 TCR beta sequences at a false discovery rate of 0.05 in a later analysis. The sequencing pipeline was judged likely to have produced a cluster of highly shared sequence variants as a technical artifact. In a later analysis, HLA-associated TCR beta chains were found to be more clonally expanded and to have lower generation probabilities than equally common non-associated chains. This cohort had only TCR beta chains sequenced, and the lack of alpha or paired-chain data limited which features could be detected. Correlated functional status among segregating V segments might reflect linkage disequilibrium, but an unknown experimental factor could not be ruled out. While some public TCRs were present in many individuals, most TCR sequences turned up only very rarely across donors. In a later analysis, TCR association rates were found to vary across HLA loci, with the most associated TCRs seen for DRB1 alleles and the fewest for HLA-C alleles. In vitro tests confirmed that a few of the cytomegalovirus-associated TCR beta chains recognize cytomegalovirus antigens. A further reported finding was that TCR beta sequences accurately predicted the HLA-A and HLA-B alleles for most subjects in the first cohort. Because counts were too low, seventeen rarely observed V segments, including chromosome 9 orphons, were excluded from the earlier analysis of several hundred of the donors. Some IMGT-functional V segments, including TRBV6-2 and TRBV6-3, could not be distinguished by the 87-base-pair reads and were therefore excluded. HLA typing was unavailable for some donors at each locus, so association tests used only the typed subset.

Sequenced material: PBMCs. The chain was built from TRBV10-3 and TRBJ2-5, and TRBD1 matches 9 of the central bases. This clonotype was obtained from a woman aged 25 to 39 in good health and CMV-seropositive. The CDR3 region: CAISRRGQGLAETQYF. The sequenced DNA: TGTGCCATCAGCCGGAGAGGACAGGGGCTAGCAGAGACCCAGTACTTC.